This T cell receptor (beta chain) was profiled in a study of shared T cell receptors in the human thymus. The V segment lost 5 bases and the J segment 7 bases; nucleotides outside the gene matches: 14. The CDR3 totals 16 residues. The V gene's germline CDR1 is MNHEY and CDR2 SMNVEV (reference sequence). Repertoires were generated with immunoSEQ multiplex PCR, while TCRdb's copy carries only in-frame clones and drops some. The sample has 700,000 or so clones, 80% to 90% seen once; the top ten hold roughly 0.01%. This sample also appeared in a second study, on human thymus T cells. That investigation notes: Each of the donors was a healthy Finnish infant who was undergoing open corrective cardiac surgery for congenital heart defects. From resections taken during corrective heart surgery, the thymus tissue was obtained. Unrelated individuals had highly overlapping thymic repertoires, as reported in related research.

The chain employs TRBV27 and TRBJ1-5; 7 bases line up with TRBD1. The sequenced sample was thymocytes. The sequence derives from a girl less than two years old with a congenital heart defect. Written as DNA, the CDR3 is TGTGCCAGCAGTCCCCACCCGACAGGGACGGGACAGCCCCAGCATTTT. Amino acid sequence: CASSPHPTGTGQPQHF.